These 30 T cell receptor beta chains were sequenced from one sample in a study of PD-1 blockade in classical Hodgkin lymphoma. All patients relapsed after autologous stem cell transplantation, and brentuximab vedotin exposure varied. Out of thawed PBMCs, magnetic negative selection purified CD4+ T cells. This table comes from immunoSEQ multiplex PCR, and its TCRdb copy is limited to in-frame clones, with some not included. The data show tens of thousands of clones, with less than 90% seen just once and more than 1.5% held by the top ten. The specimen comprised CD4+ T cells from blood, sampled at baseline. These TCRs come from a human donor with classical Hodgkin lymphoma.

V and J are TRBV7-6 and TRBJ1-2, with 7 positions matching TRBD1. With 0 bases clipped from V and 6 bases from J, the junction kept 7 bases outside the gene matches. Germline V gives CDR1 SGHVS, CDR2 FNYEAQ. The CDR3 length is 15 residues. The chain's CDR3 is CASSLAALDRNGYTF. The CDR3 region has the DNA TGTGCCAGCAGCTTAGCGGCTTTGGACAGGAATGGCTACACCTTC.

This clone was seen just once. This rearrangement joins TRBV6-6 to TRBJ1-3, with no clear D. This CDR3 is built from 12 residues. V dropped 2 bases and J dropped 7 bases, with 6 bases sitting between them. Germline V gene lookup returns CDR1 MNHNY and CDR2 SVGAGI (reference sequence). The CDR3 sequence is CASSYNGNTIYF. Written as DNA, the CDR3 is TGTGCCAGCAGTTACAACGGGAACACCATATATTTT.

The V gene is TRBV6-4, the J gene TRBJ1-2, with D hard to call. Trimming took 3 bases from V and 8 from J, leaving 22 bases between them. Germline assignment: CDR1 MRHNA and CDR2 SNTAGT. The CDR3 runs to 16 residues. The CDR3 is CASSEAVNARIGGYTF. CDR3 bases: TGTGCCAGCAGTGAGGCTGTGAATGCCCGGATAGGGGGCTACACCTTC.

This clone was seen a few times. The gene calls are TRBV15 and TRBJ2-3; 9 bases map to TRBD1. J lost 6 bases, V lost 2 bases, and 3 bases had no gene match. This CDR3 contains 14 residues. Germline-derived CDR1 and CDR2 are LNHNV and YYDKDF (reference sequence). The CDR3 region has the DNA TGTGCCACCAGCAGAAGGACAGGGGTGGATACGCAGTATTTT. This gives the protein CATSRRTGVDTQYF.

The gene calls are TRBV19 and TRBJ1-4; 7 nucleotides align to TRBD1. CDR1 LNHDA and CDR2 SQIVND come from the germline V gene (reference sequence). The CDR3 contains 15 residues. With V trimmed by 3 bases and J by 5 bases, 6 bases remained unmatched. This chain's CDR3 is CASSILEGGNEKLFF. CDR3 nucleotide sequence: TGTGCCAGTAGTATCTTGGAAGGGGGCAATGAAAAACTGTTTTTT.

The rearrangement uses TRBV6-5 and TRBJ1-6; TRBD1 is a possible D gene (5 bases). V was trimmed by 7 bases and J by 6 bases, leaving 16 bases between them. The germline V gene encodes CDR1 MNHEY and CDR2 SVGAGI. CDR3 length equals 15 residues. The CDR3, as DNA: TGTGCCAGCAATCATCCGACGGGACCTAATTCACCCCTCCACTTT. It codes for CASNHPTGPNSPLHF.

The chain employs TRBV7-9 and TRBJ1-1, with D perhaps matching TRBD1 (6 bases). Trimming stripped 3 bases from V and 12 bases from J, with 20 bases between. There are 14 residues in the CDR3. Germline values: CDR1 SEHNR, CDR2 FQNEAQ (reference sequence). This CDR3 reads CASSLRQETIVPFF. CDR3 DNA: TGTGCCAGCAGCTTGCGACAGGAGACCATCGTCCCTTTCTTT. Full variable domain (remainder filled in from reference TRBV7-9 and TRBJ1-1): DTGVSQNPRHKITKRGQNVTFRCDPISEHNRLYWYRQTLGQGPEFLTYFQNEAQLEKSRLLSDRFSAERPKGSFSTLEIQRTEQGDSAMYLCASSLRQETIVPFFGQGTRLTVV.

CDR3 coding DNA: TGTGCCAGCAGTTTTTGGAACACCATATATTTT. Protein sequence: CASSFWNTIYF. The chain is built from TRBV28 and TRBJ1-3; D gene uncertain. This CDR3 region has 11 residues. Per germline, CDR1 MDHEN and CDR2 SYDVKM. Between the trimmed V and J ends, which lost 3 bases and 7 bases, there was a span of 4 bases. Full variable domain (remainder filled in from reference TRBV28 and TRBJ1-3): DVKVTQSSRYLVKRTGEKVFLECVQDMDHENMFWYRQDPGLGLRLIYFSYDVKMKEKGDIPEGYSVSREKKERFSLILESASTNQTSMYLCASSFWNTIYFGEGSWLTVV.

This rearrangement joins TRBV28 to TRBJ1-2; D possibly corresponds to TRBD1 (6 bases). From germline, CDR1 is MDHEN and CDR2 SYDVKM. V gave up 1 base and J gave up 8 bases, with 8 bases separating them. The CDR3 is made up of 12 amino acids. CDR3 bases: TGTGCCAGCAGTTTATCAACAGGGGGCTACACCTTC. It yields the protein CASSLSTGGYTF.

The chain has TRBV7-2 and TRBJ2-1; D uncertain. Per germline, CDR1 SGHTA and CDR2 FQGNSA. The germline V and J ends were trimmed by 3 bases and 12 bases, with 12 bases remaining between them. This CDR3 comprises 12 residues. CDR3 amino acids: CASSLERLGQFF. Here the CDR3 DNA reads TGTGCCAGCAGCTTGGAACGTTTAGGGCAGTTCTTC.

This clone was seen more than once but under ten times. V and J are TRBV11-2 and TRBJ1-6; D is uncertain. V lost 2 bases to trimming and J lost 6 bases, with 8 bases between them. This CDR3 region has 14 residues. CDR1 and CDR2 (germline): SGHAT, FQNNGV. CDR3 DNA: TGTGCCAGCAGCTTAATAGGATCTAATTCACCCCTCCACTTT. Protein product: CASSLIGSNSPLHF.

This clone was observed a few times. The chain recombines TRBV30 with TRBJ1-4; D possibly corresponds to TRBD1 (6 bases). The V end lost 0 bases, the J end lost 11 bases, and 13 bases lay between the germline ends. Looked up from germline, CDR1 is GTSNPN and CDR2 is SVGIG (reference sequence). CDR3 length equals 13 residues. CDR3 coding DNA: TGTGCCTGGAGTGTAGGGGGGGCGCAGAAACTGTTTTTT. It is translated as CAWSVGGAQKLFF.

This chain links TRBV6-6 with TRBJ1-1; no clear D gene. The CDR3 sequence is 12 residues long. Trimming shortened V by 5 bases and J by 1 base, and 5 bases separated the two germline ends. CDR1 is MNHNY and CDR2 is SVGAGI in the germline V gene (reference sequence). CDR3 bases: TGTGCCAGCAGTCCGCAGAACACTGAAGCTTTCTTT. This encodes CASSPQNTEAFF.

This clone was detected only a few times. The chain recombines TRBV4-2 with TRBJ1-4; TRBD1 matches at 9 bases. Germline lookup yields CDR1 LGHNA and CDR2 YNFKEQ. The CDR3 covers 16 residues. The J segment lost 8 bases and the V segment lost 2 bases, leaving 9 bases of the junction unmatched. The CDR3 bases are TGTGCCAGCAGCCAAAGGGAGGGACAGGGTGGCGAAAAACTGTTTTTT. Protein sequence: CASSQREGQGGEKLFF.

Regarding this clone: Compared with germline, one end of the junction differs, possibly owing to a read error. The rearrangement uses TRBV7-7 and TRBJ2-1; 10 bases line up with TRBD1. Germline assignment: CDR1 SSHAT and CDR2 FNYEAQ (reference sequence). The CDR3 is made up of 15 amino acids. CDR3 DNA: TGTGCTAGCAGTCGGGACAGGGGAGTTTCCAATGAGCAGTTCTTC. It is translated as CASSRDRGVSNEQFF.

As DNA, the CDR3 is TGTGCCAGCAGTACCCGACAGGGGCCCTACGAGCAGTACTTC. Its protein is CASSTRQGPYEQYF. The V gene is TRBV6-1, the J gene TRBJ2-7, with 8 bases that match TRBD1. The germline CDR1 and CDR2 sequences are MNHNS and SASEGT. Losses at the gene ends were 5 bases for V and 2 bases for J; bases not matched to a gene: 5. CDR3 length: 14 residues.

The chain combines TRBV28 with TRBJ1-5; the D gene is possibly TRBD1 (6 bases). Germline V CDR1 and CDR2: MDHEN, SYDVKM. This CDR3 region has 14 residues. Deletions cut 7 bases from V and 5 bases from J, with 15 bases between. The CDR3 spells CASTPGQPDQPQHF. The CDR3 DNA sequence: TGTGCCAGCACCCCCGGACAGCCGGATCAGCCCCAGCATTTT.

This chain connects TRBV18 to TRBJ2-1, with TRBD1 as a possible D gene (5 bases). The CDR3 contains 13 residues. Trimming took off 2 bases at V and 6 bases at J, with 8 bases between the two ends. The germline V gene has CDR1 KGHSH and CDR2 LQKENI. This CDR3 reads CASSPGDSNEQFF. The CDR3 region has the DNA TGTGCCAGCTCACCAGGTGACAGCAATGAGCAGTTCTTC. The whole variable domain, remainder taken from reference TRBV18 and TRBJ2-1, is NAGVMQNPRHLVRRRGQEARLRCSPMKGHSHVYWYRQLPEEGLKFMVYLQKENIIDESGMPKERFSAEFPKEGPSILRIQQVVRGDSAAYFCASSPGDSNEQFFGPGTRLTVL.

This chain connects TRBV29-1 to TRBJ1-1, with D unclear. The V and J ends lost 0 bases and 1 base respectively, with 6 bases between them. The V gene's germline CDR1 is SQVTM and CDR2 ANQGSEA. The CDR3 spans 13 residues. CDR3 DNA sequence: TGCAGCGTTGAAGAGATCAGGAACACTGAAGCTTTCTTT. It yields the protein CSVEEIRNTEAFF.

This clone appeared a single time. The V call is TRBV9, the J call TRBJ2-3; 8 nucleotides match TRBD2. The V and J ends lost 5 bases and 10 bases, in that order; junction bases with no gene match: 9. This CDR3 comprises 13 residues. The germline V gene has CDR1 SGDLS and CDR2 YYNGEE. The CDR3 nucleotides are TGTGCCAGCAGATTACTAGCGGTTGGGTCGCAGTATTTT. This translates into CASRLLAVGSQYF.

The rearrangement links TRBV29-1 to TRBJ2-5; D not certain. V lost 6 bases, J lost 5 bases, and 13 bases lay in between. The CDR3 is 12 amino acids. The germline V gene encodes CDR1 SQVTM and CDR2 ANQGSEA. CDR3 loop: CSVTDTSETQYF. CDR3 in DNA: TGCAGCGTGACGGATACTTCGGAGACCCAGTACTTC.

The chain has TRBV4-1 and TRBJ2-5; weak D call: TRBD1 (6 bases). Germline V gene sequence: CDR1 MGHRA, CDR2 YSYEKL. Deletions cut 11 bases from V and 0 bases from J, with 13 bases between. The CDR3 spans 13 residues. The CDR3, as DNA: TGCGCCGCAGGGGCCCGGCACCAAGAGACCCAGTACTTC. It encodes CAAGARHQETQYF.

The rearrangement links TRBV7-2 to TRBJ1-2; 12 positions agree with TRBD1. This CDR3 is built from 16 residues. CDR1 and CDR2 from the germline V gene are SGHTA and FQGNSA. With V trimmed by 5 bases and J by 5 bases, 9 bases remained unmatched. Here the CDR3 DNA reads TGTGCCAGCAGCCCTCGGGGGACAGGGGGCTCTTATGGCTACACCTTC. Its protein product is CASSPRGTGGSYGYTF.

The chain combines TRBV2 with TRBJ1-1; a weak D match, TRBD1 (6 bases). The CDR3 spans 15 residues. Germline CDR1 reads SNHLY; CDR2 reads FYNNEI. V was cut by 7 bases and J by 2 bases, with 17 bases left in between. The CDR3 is CASIYSGTINTEAFF. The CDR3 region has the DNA TGTGCCAGCATATATTCCGGGACAATCAACACTGAAGCTTTCTTT.

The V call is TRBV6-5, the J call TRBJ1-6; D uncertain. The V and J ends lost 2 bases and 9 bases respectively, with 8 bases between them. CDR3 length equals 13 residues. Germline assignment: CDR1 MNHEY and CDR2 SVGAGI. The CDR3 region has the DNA TGTGCCAGCAGTTACCCCCGGGGTTCACCCCTCCACTTT. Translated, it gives CASSYPRGSPLHF.

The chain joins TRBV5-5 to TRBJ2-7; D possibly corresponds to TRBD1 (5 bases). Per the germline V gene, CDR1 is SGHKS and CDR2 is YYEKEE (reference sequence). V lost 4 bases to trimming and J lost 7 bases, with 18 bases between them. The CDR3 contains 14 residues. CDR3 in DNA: TGTGCCAGCAGCGCCGAGTGGGGCTCTAAGGAGCAGTACTTC. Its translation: CASSAEWGSKEQYF.

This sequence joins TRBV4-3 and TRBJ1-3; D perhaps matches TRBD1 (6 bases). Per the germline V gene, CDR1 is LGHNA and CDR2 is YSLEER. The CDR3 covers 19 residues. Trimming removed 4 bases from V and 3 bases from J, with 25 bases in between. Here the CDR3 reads CASSLYYGGARRNGNTIYF. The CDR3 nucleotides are TGCGCCAGCAGCCTGTACTATGGGGGGGCTCGGAGAAATGGAAACACCATATATTTT.

The CDR3 reads CASSLFSIRDSPLHF. Written as DNA, the CDR3 is TGTGCCAGCAGCTTATTCTCCATTCGGGATTCACCCCTCCACTTT. V usage is TRBV7-9 and J usage is TRBJ1-6; D not certain. The CDR3 runs 15 residues. From germline, CDR1 is SEHNR and CDR2 FQNEAQ (reference sequence). Trimming cost V 2 bases and J 8 bases, with 13 bases left between them. The entire variable domain, with the rest obtained from reference TRBV7-9 and TRBJ1-6, is as follows: DTGVSQNPRHKITKRGQNVTFRCDPISEHNRLYWYRQTLGQGPEFLTYFQNEAQLEKSRLLSDRFSAERPKGSFSTLEIQRTEQGDSAMYLCASSLFSIRDSPLHFGNGTRLTVT.

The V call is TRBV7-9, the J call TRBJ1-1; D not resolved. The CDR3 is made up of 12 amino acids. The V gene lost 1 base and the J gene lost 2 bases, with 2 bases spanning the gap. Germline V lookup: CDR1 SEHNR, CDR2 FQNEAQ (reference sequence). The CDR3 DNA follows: TGTGCCAGCAGCTTAGTAAACACTGAAGCTTTCTTT. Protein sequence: CASSLVNTEAFF.

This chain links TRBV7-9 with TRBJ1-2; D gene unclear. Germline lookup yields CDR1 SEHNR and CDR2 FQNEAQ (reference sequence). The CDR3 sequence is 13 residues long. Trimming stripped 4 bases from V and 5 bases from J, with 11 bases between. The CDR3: CASSSVSLYGYTF. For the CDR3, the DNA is TGTGCCAGCAGCTCAGTAAGCCTGTATGGCTACACCTTC.